This TCR beta chain was identified during a study of post-analysis software for immune sequencing data. Study-wide background: The disease courses covered relapsing-remitting, secondary progressive and progressive-relapsing multiple sclerosis. Whole-study findings and limits: Controls' normalized Chao1 diversity significantly exceeded that of multiple sclerosis patients. Higher frequency in patients than in controls was seen for roughly five TRBV segments, with TRBV5-6, TRBV5-1 and TRBV20-1 among them.

The authors incorporated unique molecular identifiers into the TCR beta cDNA libraries. Each sample of roughly 0.9 to 11 million input T cells yielded 500,000 or so cDNA molecules, so each molecule approximated one T cell. TCRdb re-derived calls from the PCR reads in MiXCR, one entry per CDR3 protein. In the table there are about 820,000 distinct CDR3 sequences, around 53% of which are singletons. The CDR3 totals 17 residues. CDR1 and CDR2 from the germline V gene are SGHRS and YFSETQ. V trimming: 4 bases; J trimming: 2 bases; junction bases outside the gene matches: 10. Note on this clonotype: Its cognate antigen is unknown.

Sequenced: blood. The gene calls are TRBV5-1 and TRBJ2-1; the match to TRBD2 covers 9 bases. This sequence originates from a girl aged 10 to 17 with multiple sclerosis. As DNA, the CDR3 is TGCGCCAGCAGCCCCGGTACAGGACTAGCGACCTACAATGAGCAGTTCTTC. It codes for CASSPGTGLATYNEQFF.